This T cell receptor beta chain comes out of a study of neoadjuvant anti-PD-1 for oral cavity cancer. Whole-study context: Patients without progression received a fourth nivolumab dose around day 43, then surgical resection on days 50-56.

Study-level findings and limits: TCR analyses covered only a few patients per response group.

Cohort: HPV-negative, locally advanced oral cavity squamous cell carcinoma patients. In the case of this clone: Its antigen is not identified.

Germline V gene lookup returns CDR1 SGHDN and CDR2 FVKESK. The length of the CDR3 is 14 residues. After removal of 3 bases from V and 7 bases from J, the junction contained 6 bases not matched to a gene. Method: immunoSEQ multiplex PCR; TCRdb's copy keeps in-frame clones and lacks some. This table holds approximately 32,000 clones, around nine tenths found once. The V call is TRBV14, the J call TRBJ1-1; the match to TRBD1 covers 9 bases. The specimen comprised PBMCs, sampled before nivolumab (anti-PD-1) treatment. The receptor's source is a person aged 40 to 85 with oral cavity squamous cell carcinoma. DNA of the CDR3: TGTGCCAGCAGCCAGCCGGGACAGGGCCTTGAAGCTTTCTTT. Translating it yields CASSQPGQGLEAFF.